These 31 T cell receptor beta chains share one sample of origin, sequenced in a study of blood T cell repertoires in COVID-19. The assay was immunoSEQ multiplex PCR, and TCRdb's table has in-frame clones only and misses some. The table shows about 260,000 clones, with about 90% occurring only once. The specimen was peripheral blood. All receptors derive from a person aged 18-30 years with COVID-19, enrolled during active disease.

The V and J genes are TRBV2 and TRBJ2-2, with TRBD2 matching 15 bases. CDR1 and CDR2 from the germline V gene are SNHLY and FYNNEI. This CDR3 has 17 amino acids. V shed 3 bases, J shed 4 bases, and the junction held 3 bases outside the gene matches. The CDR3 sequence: CASSDPGLAGGTGELFF. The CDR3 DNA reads TGTGCCAGCAGTGACCCGGGACTAGCGGGGGGCACCGGGGAGCTGTTTTTT.

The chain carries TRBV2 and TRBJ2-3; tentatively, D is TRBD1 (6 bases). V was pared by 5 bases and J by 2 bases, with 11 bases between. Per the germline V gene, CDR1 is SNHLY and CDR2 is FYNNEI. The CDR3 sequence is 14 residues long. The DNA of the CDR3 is TGTGCCAGCAGTCCAGGGGCCTACACAGATACGCAGTATTTT. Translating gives CASSPGAYTDTQYF.

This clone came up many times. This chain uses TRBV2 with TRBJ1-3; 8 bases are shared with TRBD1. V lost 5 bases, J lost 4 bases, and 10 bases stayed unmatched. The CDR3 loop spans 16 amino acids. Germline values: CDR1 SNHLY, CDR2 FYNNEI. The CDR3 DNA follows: TGTGCCAGCAGTCGGGACCGGACAGGGACGGGAAACACCATATATTTT. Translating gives CASSRDRTGTGNTIYF.

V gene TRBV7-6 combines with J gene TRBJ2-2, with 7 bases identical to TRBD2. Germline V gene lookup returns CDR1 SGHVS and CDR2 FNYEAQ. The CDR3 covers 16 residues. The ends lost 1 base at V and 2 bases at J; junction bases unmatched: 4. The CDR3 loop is CASSLGGGRNTGELFF. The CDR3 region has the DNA TGTGCCAGCAGCTTAGGTGGCGGGAGAAACACCGGGGAGCTGTTTTTT.

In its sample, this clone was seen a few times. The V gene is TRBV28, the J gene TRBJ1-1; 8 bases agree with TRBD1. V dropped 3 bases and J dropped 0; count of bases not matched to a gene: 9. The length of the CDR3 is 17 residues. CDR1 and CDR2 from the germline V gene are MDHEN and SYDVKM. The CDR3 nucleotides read TGTGCCAGCAGTTTGGCGACAGGGGAGGGCATGAACACTGAAGCTTTCTTT. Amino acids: CASSLATGEGMNTEAFF. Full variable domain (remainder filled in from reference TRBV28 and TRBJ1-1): DVKVTQSSRYLVKRTGEKVFLECVQDMDHENMFWYRQDPGLGLRLIYFSYDVKMKEKGDIPEGYSVSREKKERFSLILESASTNQTSMYLCASSLATGEGMNTEAFFGQGTRLTVV.

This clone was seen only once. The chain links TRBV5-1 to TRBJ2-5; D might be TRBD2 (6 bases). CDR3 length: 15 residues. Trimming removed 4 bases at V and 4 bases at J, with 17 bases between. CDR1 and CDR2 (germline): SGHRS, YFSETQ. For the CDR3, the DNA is TGCGCCAGCAGCCCCATGGGAGGTTACGGAGAGACCCAGTACTTC. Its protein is CASSPMGGYGETQYF.

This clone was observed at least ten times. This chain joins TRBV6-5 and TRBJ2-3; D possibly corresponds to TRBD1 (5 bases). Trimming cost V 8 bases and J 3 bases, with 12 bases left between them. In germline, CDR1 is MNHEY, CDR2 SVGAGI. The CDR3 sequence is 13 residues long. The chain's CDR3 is CASRHSGTDTQYF. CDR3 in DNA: TGTGCCAGCCGTCATTCAGGGACAGATACGCAGTATTTT.

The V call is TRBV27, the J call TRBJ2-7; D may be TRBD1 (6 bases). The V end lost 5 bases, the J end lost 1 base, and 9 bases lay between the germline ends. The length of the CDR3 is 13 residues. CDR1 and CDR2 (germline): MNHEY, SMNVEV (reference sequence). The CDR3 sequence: CASSHGQSYEQYF. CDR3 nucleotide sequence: TGTGCCAGCAGTCACGGACAGTCCTACGAGCAGTACTTC.

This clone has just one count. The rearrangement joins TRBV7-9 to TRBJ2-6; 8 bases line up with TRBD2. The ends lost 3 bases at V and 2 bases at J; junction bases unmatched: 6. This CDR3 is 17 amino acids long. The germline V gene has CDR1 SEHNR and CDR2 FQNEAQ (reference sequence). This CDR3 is CASSFNRGGAGANVLTF. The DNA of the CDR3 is TGTGCCAGCAGCTTTAACCGGGGGGGAGCTGGGGCCAACGTCCTGACTTTC.

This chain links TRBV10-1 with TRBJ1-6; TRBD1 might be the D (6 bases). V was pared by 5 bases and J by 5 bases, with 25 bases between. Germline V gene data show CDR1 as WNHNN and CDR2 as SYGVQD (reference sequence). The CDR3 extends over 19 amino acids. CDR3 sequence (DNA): TGCGCCAGCAGTAACTCACAGGGCCCCGAACCTCCCGATAATTCACCCCTCCACTTT. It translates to CASSNSQGPEPPDNSPLHF.

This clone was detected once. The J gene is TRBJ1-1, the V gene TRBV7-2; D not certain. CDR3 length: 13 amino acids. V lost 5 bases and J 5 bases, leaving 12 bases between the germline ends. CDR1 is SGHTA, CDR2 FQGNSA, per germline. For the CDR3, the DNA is TGTGCCAGCAGCCTACAAACCAGGACTGAAGCTTTCTTT. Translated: CASSLQTRTEAFF.

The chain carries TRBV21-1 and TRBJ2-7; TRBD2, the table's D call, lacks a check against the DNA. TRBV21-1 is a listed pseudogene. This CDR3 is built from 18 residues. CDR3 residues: CASSNPPALAGANYEQYF. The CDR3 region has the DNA TGTGCCAGCAGCAATCCCCCCGCTCTAGCGGGAGCAAACTACGAGCAGTACTTC.

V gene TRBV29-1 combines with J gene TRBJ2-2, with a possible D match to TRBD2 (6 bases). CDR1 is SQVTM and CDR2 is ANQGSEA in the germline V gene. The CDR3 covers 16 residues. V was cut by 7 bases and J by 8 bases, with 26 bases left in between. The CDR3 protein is CSARTSPMSKMGELFF. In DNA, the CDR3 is TGCAGCGCCAGAACTAGCCCCATGTCCAAAATGGGGGAGCTGTTTTTT.

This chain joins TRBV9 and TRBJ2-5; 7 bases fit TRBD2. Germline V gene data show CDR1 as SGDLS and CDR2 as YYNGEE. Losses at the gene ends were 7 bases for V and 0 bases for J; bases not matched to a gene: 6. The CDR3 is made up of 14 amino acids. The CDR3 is CASERGGHQETQYF. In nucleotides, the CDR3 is TGTGCCAGCGAGCGCGGGGGTCACCAAGAGACCCAGTACTTC.

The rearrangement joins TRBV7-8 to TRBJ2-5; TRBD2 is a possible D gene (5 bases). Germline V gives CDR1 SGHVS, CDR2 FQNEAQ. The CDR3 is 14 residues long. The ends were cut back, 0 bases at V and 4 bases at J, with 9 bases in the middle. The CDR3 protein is CASSLAGLSETQYF. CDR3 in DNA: TGTGCCAGCAGCTTAGCCGGACTTTCAGAGACCCAGTACTTC.

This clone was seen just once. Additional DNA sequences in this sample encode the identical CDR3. CDR3 sequence: CASSYSGASYEQYF. The CDR3 coding sequence is TGTGCCAGCAGTTATAGCGGGGCTTCCTACGAGCAGTACTTC. This rearrangement joins TRBV27 to TRBJ2-7; TRBD2 agrees at 8 bases. Looked up from germline, CDR1 is MNHEY and CDR2 is SMNVEV (reference sequence). V dropped 4 bases and J dropped 1; count of bases not matched to a gene: 3. The CDR3 is made up of 14 amino acids.

DNA for the CDR3: TGTGCCAGCAGCTTGGGGGGCGCCGGGGCCAACGTCCTGACTTTC. It codes for CASSLGGAGANVLTF. This chain uses TRBV5-4 with TRBJ2-6; D possibly corresponds to TRBD1 (5 bases). V lost 0 bases to trimming and J lost 4 bases, with 8 bases between them. CDR3 length equals 15 residues. The V gene's germline CDR1 is SGHNT and CDR2 YYREEE (reference sequence).

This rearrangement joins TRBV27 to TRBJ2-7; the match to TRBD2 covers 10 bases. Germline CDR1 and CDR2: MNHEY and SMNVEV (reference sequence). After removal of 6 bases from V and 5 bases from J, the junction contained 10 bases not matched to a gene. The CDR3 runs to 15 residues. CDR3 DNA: TGTGCCAGCAGAAGGACTAGCGGACTGGGTGACGAGCAGTACTTC. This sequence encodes CASRRTSGLGDEQYF.

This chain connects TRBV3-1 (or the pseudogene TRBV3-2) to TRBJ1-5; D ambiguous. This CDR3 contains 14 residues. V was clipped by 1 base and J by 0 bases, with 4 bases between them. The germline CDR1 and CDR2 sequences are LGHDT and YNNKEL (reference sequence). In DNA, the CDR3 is TGTGCCAGCAGCCAAGCCCATAGCAATCAGCCCCAGCATTTT. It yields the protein CASSQAHSNQPQHF.

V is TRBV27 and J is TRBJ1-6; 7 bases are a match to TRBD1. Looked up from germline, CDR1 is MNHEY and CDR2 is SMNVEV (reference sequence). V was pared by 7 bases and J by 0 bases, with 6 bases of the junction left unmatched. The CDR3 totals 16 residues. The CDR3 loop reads CASTVDRRSYNSPLHF. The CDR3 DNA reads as TGTGCCAGCACCGTGGACAGGCGCTCCTATAATTCACCCCTCCACTTT.

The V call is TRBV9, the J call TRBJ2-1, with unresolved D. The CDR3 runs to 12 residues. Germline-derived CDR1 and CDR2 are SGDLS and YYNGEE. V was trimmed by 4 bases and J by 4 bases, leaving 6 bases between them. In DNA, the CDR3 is TGTGCCAGCAGCCTCCTATACAATGAGCAGTTCTTC. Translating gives CASSLLYNEQFF. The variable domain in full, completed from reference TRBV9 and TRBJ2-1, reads DSGVTQTPKHLITATGQRVTLRCSPRSGDLSVYWYQQSLDQGLQFLIQYYNGEERAKGNILERFSAQQFPDLHSELNLSSLELGDSALYFCASSLLYNEQFFGPGTRLTVL.

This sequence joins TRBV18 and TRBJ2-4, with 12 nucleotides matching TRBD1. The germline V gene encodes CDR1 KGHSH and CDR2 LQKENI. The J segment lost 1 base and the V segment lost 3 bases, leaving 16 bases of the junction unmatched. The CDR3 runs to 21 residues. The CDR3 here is CASSPQLSGQGAAGAKNIQYF. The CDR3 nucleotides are TGTGCCAGCTCACCCCAACTCTCGGGACAGGGGGCTGCGGGTGCCAAAAACATTCAGTACTTC.

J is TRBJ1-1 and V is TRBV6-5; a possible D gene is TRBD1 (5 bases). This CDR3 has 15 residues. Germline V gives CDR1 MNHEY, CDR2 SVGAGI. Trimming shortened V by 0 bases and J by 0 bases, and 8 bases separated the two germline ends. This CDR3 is CASSYSAGMNTEAFF. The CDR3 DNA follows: TGTGCCAGCAGTTACTCGGCAGGGATGAACACTGAAGCTTTCTTT.

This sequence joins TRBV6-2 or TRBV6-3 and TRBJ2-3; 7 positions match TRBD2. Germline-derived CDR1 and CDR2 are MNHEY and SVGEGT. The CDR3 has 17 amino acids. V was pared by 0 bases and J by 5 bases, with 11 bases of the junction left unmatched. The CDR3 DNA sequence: TGTGCCAGCAGTTACTCGGAGTGGGAGGGCCGCGAAGATACGCAGTATTTT. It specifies CASSYSEWEGREDTQYF.

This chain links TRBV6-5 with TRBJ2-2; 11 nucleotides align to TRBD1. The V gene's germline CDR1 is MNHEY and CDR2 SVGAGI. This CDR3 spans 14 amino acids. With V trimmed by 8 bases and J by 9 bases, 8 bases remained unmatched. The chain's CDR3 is CASGRTGGNRELFF. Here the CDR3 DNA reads TGTGCCAGCGGCCGGACAGGGGGCAACCGGGAGCTGTTTTTT.

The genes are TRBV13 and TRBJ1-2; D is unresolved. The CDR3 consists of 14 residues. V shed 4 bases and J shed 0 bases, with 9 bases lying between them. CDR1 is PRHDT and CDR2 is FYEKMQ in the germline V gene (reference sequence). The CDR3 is CASSSGRSNYGYTF. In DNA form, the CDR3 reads TGTGCCAGCAGCTCAGGCCGTTCTAACTATGGCTACACCTTC.

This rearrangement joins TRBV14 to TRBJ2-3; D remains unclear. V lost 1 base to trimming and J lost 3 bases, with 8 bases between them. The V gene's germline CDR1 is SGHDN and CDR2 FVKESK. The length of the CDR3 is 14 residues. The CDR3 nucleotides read TGTGCCAGCAGCCAAGGAGGCGGTACAGATACGCAGTATTTT. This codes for CASSQGGGTDTQYF.

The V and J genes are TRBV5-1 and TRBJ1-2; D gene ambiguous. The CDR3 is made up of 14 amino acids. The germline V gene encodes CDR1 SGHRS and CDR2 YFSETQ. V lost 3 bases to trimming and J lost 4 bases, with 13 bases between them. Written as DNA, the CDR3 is TGCGCCAGCAGCTCGGCAGGTTTAGGCTATGGCTACACCTTC. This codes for CASSSAGLGYGYTF.

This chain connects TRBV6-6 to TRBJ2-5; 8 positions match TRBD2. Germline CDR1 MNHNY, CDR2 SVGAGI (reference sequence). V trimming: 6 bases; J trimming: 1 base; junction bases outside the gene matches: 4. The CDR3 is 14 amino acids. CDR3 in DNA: TGTGCCAGCAGGCGGACTAGCCTCCAAGAGACCCAGTACTTC. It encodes CASRRTSLQETQYF.

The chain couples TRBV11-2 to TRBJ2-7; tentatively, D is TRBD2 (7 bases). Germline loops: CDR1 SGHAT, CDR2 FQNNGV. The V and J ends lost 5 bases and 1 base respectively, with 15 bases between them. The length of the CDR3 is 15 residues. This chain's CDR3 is CASSGGGRGSYEQYF. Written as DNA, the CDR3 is TGTGCCAGCAGCGGAGGGGGGAGGGGGTCCTACGAGCAGTACTTC.

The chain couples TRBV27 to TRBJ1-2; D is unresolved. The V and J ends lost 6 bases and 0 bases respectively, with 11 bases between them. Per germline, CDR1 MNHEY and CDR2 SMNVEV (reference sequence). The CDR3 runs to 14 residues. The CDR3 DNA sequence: TGTGCCAGCAGACCTCTAGAGGCTAACTATGGCTACACCTTC. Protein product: CASRPLEANYGYTF.